This T cell receptor (beta chain) was retrieved from a study of blood T cell repertoires in COVID-19. Looking at the study overall: COVID-19 samples, acute and convalescent, were from the United States, Italy and Spain.

Germline V gives CDR1 DFQATT, CDR2 SNEGSKA (reference sequence). CDR3 size: 16 residues. The ends were cut back, 3 bases at V and 0 bases at J, with 16 bases in the middle. Per the authors' pipeline: Quantification of nucleated cells was approximated via reference gene primer amplification. Method: immunoSEQ multiplex PCR; TCRdb's copy keeps in-frame clones and lacks some. That table furnishes V, J and clone size, whereas the DNA furnished D and trimming. This table holds 350,000 to 400,000 clones, around 89% found once. Ages ranged from about 18 to 100 years, with residence in 20 to 30 US areas. Donors were grouped by their self-reported clinical history.

The specimen was PBMCs or T cells enriched from blood (not recorded which). This TCR derives from a woman aged 25 to 39 with acute COVID-19. The rearrangement links TRBV20-1 to TRBJ2-3; a possible D gene is TRBD1 (6 bases). CDR3 nucleotide sequence: TGCAGTGCTAGTTCCCCCGGGACAAGGAGCACAGATACGCAGTATTTT. It codes for CSASSPGTRSTDTQYF.